Here is one TCR beta chain with its context. This clonotype was detected a few times. Its cognate antigen has yet to be identified. Per-nucleotide qualities are absent, and no much larger clonotype sits a single base away. The entry originates in a study of early T cells in non-severe SARS-CoV-2 infection (dated by TCRdb to 2020 to 2023). Notes on the research overall: TCR sequencing used bulk RNA from unsorted whole blood, so alpha and beta chains could not be paired.

The study was a case-control design nested within a healthcare worker cohort in London, UK, with weekly nasopharyngeal swab PCR tests and blood sampling. Healthcare workers were enrolled in the week of the UK lockdown, from 23 to 31 March 2020, and were followed every week for up to roughly 16 weeks. The library was generated by 5' RACE. The sequencing machine was a NextSeq 500. The TCR library protocol attached unique molecular identifiers to individual cDNA molecules to correct for sequencing error and PCR bias. Sequencing covered both TCR alpha and beta chains, and within each sample the abundances of alpha and beta sequences were tightly co-correlated. The published analysis was carried out like this. Decombinator V4 was used to annotate TCR sequences for V gene, J gene and CDR3. TCRs were defined as expanded if a significant change between any two time points was detected under a Poisson model with p below 0.0001. TCR abundances were normalised to the total number of TCRs sequenced in each sample and reported as counts per million. MAIT TCRs were defined by TRAV1-2 paired with TRAJ12, TRAJ20 or TRAJ33, and iNKT TCRs by TRAV10 paired with TRAJ18. VDJdb, accessed 1 November 2021, was searched for CMV, EBV and SARS-CoV-2 annotated TCRs, with TCRs annotated for multiple antigens excluded. The raw public data were reprocessed by TCRdb itself: fastp quality trimming at Q25, MiXCR clonotype calling, in-frame beta chains only. Rows are unified per CDR3 protein, each entry keeping the most common DNA and genes. The V and J calls reflect TCRdb's pipeline rather than the authors' work. For this sample there are 65,000 to 95,000 distinct CDR3 sequences; approximately 9.1% appear just once. The top ten clones comprise 4.5% to 5% of the sample.

Study-level results and caveats: VDJdb matching was skewed toward anti-spike CD8 responses and likely underestimated virus-specific expansions, missing private and CD4 specificities.

In the germline V gene, CDR1 corresponds to ENHRY and CDR2 to SYGVKD. The germline ends are 5 bases apart after V is trimmed by 3 bases and J by 5 bases. The CDR3 holds 13 amino acids from the cysteine to the phenylalanine. Just the 39-base CDR3 DNA is kept, in frame starting at base 1. Input material: whole blood. The receptor comes from an adult who was a healthcare worker with PCR-confirmed SARS-CoV-2 infection or an uninfected control (not recorded which). The sequence links TRBV10-3 to TRBJ1-6, with the D gene call left open. At the DNA level, the sequence is TGTGCCATCAGTGACTCAGATAATTCACCCCTCCACTTT. This yields the protein CAISDSDNSPLHF.